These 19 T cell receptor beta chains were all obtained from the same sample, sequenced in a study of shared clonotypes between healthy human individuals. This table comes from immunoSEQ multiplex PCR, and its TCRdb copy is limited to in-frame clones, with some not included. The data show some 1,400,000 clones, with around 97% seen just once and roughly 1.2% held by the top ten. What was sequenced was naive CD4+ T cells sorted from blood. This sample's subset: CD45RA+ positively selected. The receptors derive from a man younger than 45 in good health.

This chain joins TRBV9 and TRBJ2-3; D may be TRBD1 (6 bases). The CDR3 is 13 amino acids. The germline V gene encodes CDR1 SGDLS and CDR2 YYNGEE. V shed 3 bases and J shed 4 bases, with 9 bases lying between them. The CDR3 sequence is CASSGDISDTQYF. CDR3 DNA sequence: TGTGCCAGCAGCGGGGACATTTCAGATACGCAGTATTTT.

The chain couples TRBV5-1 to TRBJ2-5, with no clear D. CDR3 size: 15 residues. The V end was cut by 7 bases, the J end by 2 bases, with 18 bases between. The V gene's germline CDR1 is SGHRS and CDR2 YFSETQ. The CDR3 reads CASQASLGGQETQYF. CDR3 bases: TGCGCCAGCCAGGCAAGCCTGGGTGGGCAAGAGACCCAGTACTTC.

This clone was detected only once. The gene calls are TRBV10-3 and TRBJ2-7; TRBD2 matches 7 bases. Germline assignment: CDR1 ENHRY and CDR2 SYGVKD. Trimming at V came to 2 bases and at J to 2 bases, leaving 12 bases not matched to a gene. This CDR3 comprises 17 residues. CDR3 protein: CAISEPRGASGTYEQYF. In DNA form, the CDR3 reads TGTGCCATCAGTGAGCCTCGAGGGGCTAGCGGTACCTACGAGCAGTACTTC.

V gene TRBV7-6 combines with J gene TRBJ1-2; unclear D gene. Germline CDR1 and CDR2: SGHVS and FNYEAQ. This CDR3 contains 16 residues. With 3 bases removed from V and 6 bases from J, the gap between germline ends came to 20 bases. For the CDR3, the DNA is TGTGCCAGCAGCTTCTGGGCCAGCCTCACCGAGGATGGCTACACCTTC. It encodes CASSFWASLTEDGYTF.

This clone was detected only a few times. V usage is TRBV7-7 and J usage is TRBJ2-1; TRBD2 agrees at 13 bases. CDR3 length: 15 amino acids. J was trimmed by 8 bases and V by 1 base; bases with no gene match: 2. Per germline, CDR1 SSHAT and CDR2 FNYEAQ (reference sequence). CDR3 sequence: CASSLGTSGSYEQFF. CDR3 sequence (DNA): TGTGCCAGCAGCTTAGGGACTAGCGGGAGCTATGAGCAGTTCTTC. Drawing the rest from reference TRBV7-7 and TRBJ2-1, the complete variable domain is GAGVSQSPRYKVTKRGQDVTLRCDPISSHATLYWYQQALGQGPEFLTYFNYEAQPDKSGLPSDRFSAERPEGSISTLTIQRTEQRDSAMYRCASSLGTSGSYEQFFGPGTRLTVL.

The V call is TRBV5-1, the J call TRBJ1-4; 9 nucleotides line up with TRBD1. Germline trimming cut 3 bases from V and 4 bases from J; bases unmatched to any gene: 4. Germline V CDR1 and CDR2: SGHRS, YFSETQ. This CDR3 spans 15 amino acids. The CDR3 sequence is CASSWGTGSNEKLFF. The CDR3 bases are TGCGCCAGCAGCTGGGGGACAGGGAGTAATGAAAAACTGTTTTTT.

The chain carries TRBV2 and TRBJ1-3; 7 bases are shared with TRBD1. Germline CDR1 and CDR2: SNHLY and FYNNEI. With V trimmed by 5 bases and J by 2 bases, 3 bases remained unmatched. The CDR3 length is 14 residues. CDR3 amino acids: CASSITGAGNTIYF. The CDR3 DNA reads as TGTGCCAGCAGTATAACAGGGGCTGGAAACACCATATATTTT.

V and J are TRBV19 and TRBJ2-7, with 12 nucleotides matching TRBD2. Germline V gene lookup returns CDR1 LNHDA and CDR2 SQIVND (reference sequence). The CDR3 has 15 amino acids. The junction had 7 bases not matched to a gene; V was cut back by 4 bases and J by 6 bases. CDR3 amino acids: CASSTLAGGPGEQYF. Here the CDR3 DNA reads TGTGCCAGTAGTACTCTAGCGGGAGGGCCCGGCGAGCAGTACTTC.

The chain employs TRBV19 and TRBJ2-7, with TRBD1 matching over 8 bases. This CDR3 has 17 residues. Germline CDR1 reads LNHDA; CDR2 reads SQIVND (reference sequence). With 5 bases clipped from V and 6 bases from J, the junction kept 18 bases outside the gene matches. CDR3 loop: CASSPRHGQGAVGEQYF. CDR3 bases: TGTGCCAGTAGTCCCCGCCATGGGCAGGGGGCAGTTGGCGAGCAGTACTTC.

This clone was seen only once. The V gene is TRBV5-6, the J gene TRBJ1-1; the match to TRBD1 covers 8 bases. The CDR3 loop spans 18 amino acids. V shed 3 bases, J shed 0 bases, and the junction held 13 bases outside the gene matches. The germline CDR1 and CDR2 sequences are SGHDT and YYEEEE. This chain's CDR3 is CASSSRYRDRLMNTEAFF. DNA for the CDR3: TGTGCCAGCAGCTCGAGGTACCGGGACAGGTTAATGAACACTGAAGCTTTCTTT.

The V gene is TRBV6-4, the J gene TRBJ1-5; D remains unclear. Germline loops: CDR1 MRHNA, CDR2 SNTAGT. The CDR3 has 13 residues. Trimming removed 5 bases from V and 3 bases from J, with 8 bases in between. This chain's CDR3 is CASSHENNQPQHF. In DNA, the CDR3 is TGTGCCAGCAGTCACGAGAACAATCAGCCCCAGCATTTT.

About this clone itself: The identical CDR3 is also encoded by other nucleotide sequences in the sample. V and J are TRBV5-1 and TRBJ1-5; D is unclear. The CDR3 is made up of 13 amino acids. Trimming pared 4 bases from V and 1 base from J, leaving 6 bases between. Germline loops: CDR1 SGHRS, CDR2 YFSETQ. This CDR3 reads CASSPDSNQPQHF. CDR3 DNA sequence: TGCGCCAGCAGCCCCGACAGCAATCAGCCCCAGCATTTT.

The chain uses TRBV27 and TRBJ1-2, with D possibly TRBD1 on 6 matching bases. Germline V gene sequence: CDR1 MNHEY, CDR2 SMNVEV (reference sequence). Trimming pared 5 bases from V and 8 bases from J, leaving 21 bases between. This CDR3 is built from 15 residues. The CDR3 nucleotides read TGTGCCAGCAGTCCCTCGGACAGCCGATTGGGAGGCTACACCTTC. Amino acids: CASSPSDSRLGGYTF.

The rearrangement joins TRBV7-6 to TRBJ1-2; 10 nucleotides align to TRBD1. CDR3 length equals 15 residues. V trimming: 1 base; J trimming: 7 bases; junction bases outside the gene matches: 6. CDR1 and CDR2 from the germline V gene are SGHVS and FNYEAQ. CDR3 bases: TGTGCCAGCAGCTTAGGTGGGACAGGGGATGTTGGCTACACCTTC. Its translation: CASSLGGTGDVGYTF.

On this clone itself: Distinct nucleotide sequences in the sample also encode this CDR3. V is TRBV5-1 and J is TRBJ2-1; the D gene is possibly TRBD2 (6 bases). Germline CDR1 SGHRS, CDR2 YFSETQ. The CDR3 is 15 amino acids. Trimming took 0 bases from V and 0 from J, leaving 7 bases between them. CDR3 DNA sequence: TGCGCCAGCAGCTTGGATAGCGGCTCCTACAATGAGCAGTTCTTC. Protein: CASSLDSGSYNEQFF.

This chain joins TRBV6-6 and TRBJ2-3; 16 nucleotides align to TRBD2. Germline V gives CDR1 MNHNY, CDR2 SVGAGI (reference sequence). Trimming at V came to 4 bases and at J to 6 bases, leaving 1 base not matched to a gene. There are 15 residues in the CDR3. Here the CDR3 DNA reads TGTGCCAGCAGTTCGGGACTAGCGGGGGGGGATACGCAGTATTTT. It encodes CASSSGLAGGDTQYF.

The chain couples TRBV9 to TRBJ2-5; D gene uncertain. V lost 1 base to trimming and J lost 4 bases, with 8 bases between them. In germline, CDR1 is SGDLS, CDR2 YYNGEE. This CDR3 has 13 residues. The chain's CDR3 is CASSVSTTETQYF. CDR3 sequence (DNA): TGTGCCAGCAGCGTAAGCACGACAGAGACCCAGTACTTC.

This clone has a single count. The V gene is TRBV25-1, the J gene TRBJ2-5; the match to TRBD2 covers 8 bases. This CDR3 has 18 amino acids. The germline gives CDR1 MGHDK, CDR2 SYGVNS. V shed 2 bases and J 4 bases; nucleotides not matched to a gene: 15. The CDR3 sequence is CASSENSGSRKRGETQYF. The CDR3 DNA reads TGTGCCAGCAGTGAAAACAGCGGGAGCCGAAAAAGGGGAGAGACCCAGTACTTC.

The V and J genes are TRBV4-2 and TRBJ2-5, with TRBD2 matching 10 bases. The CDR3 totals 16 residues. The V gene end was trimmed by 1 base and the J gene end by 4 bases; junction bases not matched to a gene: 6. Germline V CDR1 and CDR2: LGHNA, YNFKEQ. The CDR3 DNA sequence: TGTGCCAGCAGCCAAGTCCCCAGCGGGAGGGGAGAGACCCAGTACTTC. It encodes CASSQVPSGRGETQYF.